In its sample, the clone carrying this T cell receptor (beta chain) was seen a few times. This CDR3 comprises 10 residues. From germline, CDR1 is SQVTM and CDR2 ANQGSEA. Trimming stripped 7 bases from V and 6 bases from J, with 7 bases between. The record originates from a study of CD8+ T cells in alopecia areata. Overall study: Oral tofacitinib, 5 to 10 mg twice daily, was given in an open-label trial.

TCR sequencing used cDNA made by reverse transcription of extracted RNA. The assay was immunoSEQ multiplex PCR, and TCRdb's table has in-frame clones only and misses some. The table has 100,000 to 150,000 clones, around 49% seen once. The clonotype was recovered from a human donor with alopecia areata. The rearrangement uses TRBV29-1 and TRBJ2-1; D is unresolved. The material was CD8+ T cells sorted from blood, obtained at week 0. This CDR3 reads CSAVSNEQFF. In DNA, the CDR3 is TGCAGCGCCGTGTCCAATGAGCAGTTCTTC.